This TCR beta chain was sequenced during a study of shared clonotypes between healthy human individuals. The study's findings and limits: All-four-donor shared clonotypes had higher generation probabilities than non-shared clonotypes did.

On this clone: Its antigen is undetermined.

The CDR3 length is 12 residues. Trimming took 5 bases from V and 4 from J, leaving 6 bases between them. Germline assignment: CDR1 SEHNR and CDR2 FQNEAQ (reference sequence). CD8 memory merged CD45RO+ with CCR7-negative CD45RA+ TemRA cells. Data came from immunoSEQ multiplex PCR; TCRdb stores just in-frame clones and leaves some out. The sample carries about 380,000 clones, around 96% recorded once. The sequence came from a man aged 30 to 39 in good health. The chain employs TRBV7-9 and TRBJ2-1; D unresolved. Sequencing was carried out using memory CD8+ T cells sorted from blood. Indicated subset: CD45RO+ cells pooled with CCR7-negative TemRA cells. The CDR3 here is CASSPEYNEQFF. The CDR3 DNA reads as TGTGCCAGCAGCCCAGAATACAATGAGCAGTTCTTC.